Listed below are T cell receptor beta chains from one sample, sequenced in a study of blood T cells in healthy people across ages. TCRdb re-called the 5' RACE reads through MiXCR, storing one row per CDR3 protein. The data show around 780,000 distinct CDR3 sequences, approximately 24% seen once. The sample was also reused in another study, on T cells of mothers and their children.

The sample comprised blood. These TCRs come from a boy between 10 and 17 years old in good health. CDR3s include the opening cysteine and the closing phenylalanine or tryptophan. Each record gives: J gene, V gene, D gene, clone size, CDR3 DNA, CDR3 protein. The D gene is left open where the match is weak. Only part of the rows carry a size: once, few, many, or a class if the clone is expanded.

j_gene: TRBJ2-5; v_gene: TRBV3-1; d_gene: TRBD2; abundance: -; CDR3nt: TGTGCCAGCAGCCAAGGTTCAGGCCGGGGGGAAGAGACCCAGTACTTC; CDR3aa: CASSQGSGRGEETQYF
j_gene: TRBJ2-2; v_gene: TRBV13; d_gene: -; abundance: -; CDR3nt: TGTGCCAGCAGCTCGGACGGCCACGCGAACACCGGGGAGCTGTTTTTT; CDR3aa: CASSSDGHANTGELFF
j_gene: TRBJ2-7; v_gene: TRBV9; d_gene: TRBD2; abundance: few; CDR3nt: TGTGCCAGCAGCGATGGAGGGACTAGCGGACCCTACGAGCAGTACTTC; CDR3aa: CASSDGGTSGPYEQYF
j_gene: TRBJ2-7; v_gene: TRBV29-1; d_gene: -; abundance: -; CDR3nt: TGCAGCGTTGACTTACCCCCGGCTCCCGAGCAGTACTTC; CDR3aa: CSVDLPPAPEQYF
j_gene: TRBJ2-1; v_gene: TRBV11-2; d_gene: TRBD2; abundance: -; CDR3nt: TGTGCCAGCAGCCGACTAGCGGGGGGATCTTACAATGAGCAGTTCTTC; CDR3aa: CASSRLAGGSYNEQFF
j_gene: TRBJ2-5; v_gene: TRBV10-3; d_gene: -; abundance: -; CDR3nt: TGTGCCATCAGTGATGTAGGCGGACAAGAGACCCAGTACTTC; CDR3aa: CAISDVGGQETQYF
j_gene: TRBJ2-4; v_gene: TRBV7-9; d_gene: TRBD1; abundance: few; CDR3nt: TGTGCCAGCAGCTTAGAGGGGACAGGGAAAAACATTCAGTACTTC; CDR3aa: CASSLEGTGKNIQYF
j_gene: TRBJ1-5; v_gene: TRBV7-2; d_gene: -; abundance: -; CDR3nt: TGTGCCAGCAGCCCCAGAGGGGGGTTTGAGGGCAATCAGCCCCAGCATTTT; CDR3aa: CASSPRGGFEGNQPQHF
j_gene: TRBJ1-5; v_gene: TRBV2; d_gene: -; abundance: few; CDR3nt: TGTGCCAGCAGGGGCGACAGGAGTCAGCCCCAGCATTTT; CDR3aa: CASRGDRSQPQHF
j_gene: TRBJ2-3; v_gene: TRBV6-6; d_gene: -; abundance: few; CDR3nt: TGTGCCAGCAGAGCCGGGGGAACAGATACGCGGTATTTT; CDR3aa: CASRAGGTDTRYF
j_gene: TRBJ1-4; v_gene: TRBV5-1; d_gene: -; abundance: few; CDR3nt: TGCGCCAGCAGCTTGGGGGCGGCAGGTACTAATGAAAAACTGTTTTTT; CDR3aa: CASSLGAAGTNEKLFF
j_gene: TRBJ2-7; v_gene: TRBV28; d_gene: TRBD1; abundance: -; CDR3nt: TGTGCCACGGACAGGGGGCTTACCTACGAGCAGTACTTC; CDR3aa: CATDRGLTYEQYF
j_gene: TRBJ2-7; v_gene: TRBV5-1; d_gene: -; abundance: -; CDR3nt: TGCGCCAGCAGCTCCCTAGGGCCCGAGCAGTACTTC; CDR3aa: CASSSLGPEQYF
j_gene: TRBJ2-3; v_gene: TRBV12-3/TRBV12-4; d_gene: -; abundance: few; CDR3nt: TGTGCCAGCAGTCTAGTGGGGGATAGCACAGATACGCAGTATTTT; CDR3aa: CASSLVGDSTDTQYF
j_gene: TRBJ2-7; v_gene: TRBV12-3/TRBV12-4; d_gene: TRBD2; abundance: few; CDR3nt: TGTGCCAGCCGGGAGGCTAGCGGTAAGACCTACGAGCAGTACTTC; CDR3aa: CASREASGKTYEQYF
j_gene: TRBJ2-7; v_gene: TRBV5-1; d_gene: -; abundance: -; CDR3nt: TGCGCCAGCAGCTTGGACACCCTGGCCTACGAGCAGTACTTC; CDR3aa: CASSLDTLAYEQYF
j_gene: TRBJ2-1; v_gene: TRBV29-1; d_gene: -; abundance: few; CDR3nt: TGCAGCGTTGACCGGGGGGCCTCCTACAATGAGCAGTTCTTC; CDR3aa: CSVDRGASYNEQFF
j_gene: TRBJ2-7; v_gene: TRBV29-1; d_gene: TRBD2; abundance: -; CDR3nt: TGCAGCGTTGAAGGGAAGCGGGGGTCCTCCTACGAGCAGTACTTC; CDR3aa: CSVEGKRGSSYEQYF
j_gene: TRBJ1-4; v_gene: TRBV12-5; d_gene: TRBD1; abundance: few; CDR3nt: TGTGCTAGTGGTTTGGTAGTGCACAGGGGGCTAGATGAAAAACTGTTTTTT; CDR3aa: CASGLVVHRGLDEKLFF
j_gene: TRBJ1-1; v_gene: TRBV5-1; d_gene: -; abundance: few; CDR3nt: TGCGCCAGCAGCCCTAGGGCGCGAATGAACACTGAAGCTTTCTTT; CDR3aa: CASSPRARMNTEAFF
j_gene: TRBJ2-7; v_gene: TRBV6-6; d_gene: -; abundance: few; CDR3nt: TGTGCCAGCAGTTATTCGTTTTCCACCTCCTACGAGCAGTACTTC; CDR3aa: CASSYSFSTSYEQYF
j_gene: TRBJ1-5; v_gene: TRBV6-2/TRBV6-3; d_gene: -; abundance: few; CDR3nt: TGTGCCAGCAGTTACGCGCCGTGGGGGAGCAATCAGCCCCAGCATTTT; CDR3aa: CASSYAPWGSNQPQHF
j_gene: TRBJ2-7; v_gene: TRBV6-1; d_gene: -; abundance: few; CDR3nt: TGTGCCAGCAGTGAAGGATCCGGCGAGCAGTACTTC; CDR3aa: CASSEGSGEQYF
j_gene: TRBJ2-7; v_gene: TRBV27; d_gene: -; abundance: -; CDR3nt: TGTGCCAGCAGTACCGCCCTACCGGGACACATGTACGAGCAGTACTTC; CDR3aa: CASSTALPGHMYEQYF
j_gene: TRBJ1-1; v_gene: TRBV12-3/TRBV12-4; d_gene: TRBD1; abundance: few; CDR3nt: TGTGCCAGCAGGGGGACAGGGGGGGTTCAAGCTTTCTTT; CDR3aa: CASRGTGGVQAFF
j_gene: TRBJ1-2; v_gene: TRBV27; d_gene: TRBD1; abundance: -; CDR3nt: TGTGCCAGCAGTTTCGGACAGGCATATGGCTACACCTTC; CDR3aa: CASSFGQAYGYTF
j_gene: TRBJ2-7; v_gene: TRBV12-3/TRBV12-4; d_gene: -; abundance: few; CDR3nt: TGTGCCAGCAGTTTATTGACGGATCCCTACGAGCAGTACTTC; CDR3aa: CASSLLTDPYEQYF
j_gene: TRBJ2-5; v_gene: TRBV12-3/TRBV12-4; d_gene: TRBD2; abundance: -; CDR3nt: TGTGCCAGCAGCTTTGCGGGGGGGCCAGAGGAGACCCAGTACTTC; CDR3aa: CASSFAGGPEETQYF
j_gene: TRBJ2-7; v_gene: TRBV25-1; d_gene: -; abundance: -; CDR3nt: TGTGCCAGCAGTGATCGAGGGGGGTGGTACGAGCAGTACTTC; CDR3aa: CASSDRGGWYEQYF
j_gene: TRBJ1-1; v_gene: TRBV29-1; d_gene: -; abundance: few; CDR3nt: TGCAGCGTCAGAAAACAGGGTTGGGTCACTGAAGCTTTCTTT; CDR3aa: CSVRKQGWVTEAFF
j_gene: TRBJ2-4; v_gene: TRBV20-1; d_gene: -; abundance: -; CDR3nt: TGCAGTGCGGCGGATGTCACAGCAGCCAAAAACATTCAGTACTTC; CDR3aa: CSAADVTAAKNIQYF
j_gene: TRBJ2-5; v_gene: TRBV5-5; d_gene: -; abundance: -; CDR3nt: TGTGCCAGCAGCTTTGGACCGGTGGAGACCCAGTACTTC; CDR3aa: CASSFGPVETQYF
j_gene: TRBJ2-7; v_gene: TRBV19; d_gene: TRBD1; abundance: -; CDR3nt: TGTGCCAGTAGAGGAACCACCGGGACAGGGGGGCAGAGAGGGTACGGGCAGTACTTC; CDR3aa: CASRGTTGTGGQRGYGQYF
j_gene: TRBJ1-2; v_gene: TRBV7-9; d_gene: TRBD1; abundance: -; CDR3nt: TGTGCCAGCAGCAAGACAGGGAACCAGAACTATGGCTACACCTTC; CDR3aa: CASSKTGNQNYGYTF
j_gene: TRBJ2-5; v_gene: TRBV12-3/TRBV12-4; d_gene: TRBD1; abundance: few; CDR3nt: TGTGCCAGCAGCCCAGGGACAGAAGTGACCCAGTACTTC; CDR3aa: CASSPGTEVTQYF
j_gene: TRBJ2-4; v_gene: TRBV15; d_gene: TRBD1; abundance: -; CDR3nt: TGTGCCACCAGCCGCGCGGGACAGGGTCAACTACTAGCCAAAAACATTCAGTACTTC; CDR3aa: CATSRAGQGQLLAKNIQYF
j_gene: TRBJ2-7; v_gene: TRBV7-8; d_gene: -; abundance: -; CDR3nt: TGTGCCAGCAGCTTCCAGGGAATCCCCTACGAGCAGTACTTC; CDR3aa: CASSFQGIPYEQYF
j_gene: TRBJ1-5; v_gene: TRBV4-1; d_gene: -; abundance: few; CDR3nt: TGCGCCAGCAGCCAGATGGCAGGGGACAATCAGCCCCAGCATTTT; CDR3aa: CASSQMAGDNQPQHF
j_gene: TRBJ1-1; v_gene: TRBV19; d_gene: -; abundance: -; CDR3nt: TGTGCCACTAGTAACCTGAACACTGAAGCTTTCTTT; CDR3aa: CATSNLNTEAFF
j_gene: TRBJ2-1; v_gene: TRBV4-1; d_gene: TRBD1; abundance: -; CDR3nt: TGCGCCAGCAGTCATCCGGGACAGGGGGGTGAGCAGTTCTTC; CDR3aa: CASSHPGQGGEQFF
j_gene: TRBJ2-3; v_gene: TRBV5-1; d_gene: TRBD1; abundance: few; CDR3nt: TGCGCCTGCAGCCAGGGACAGGGGAGGGTTACGCAGTATTTT; CDR3aa: CACSQGQGRVTQYF
j_gene: TRBJ2-6; v_gene: TRBV28; d_gene: -; abundance: few; CDR3nt: TGTGCCAGCAGCTCAGCCTCATCTGGGGCCAACGTCCTGACTTTC; CDR3aa: CASSSASSGANVLTF
j_gene: TRBJ2-1; v_gene: TRBV12-3/TRBV12-4; d_gene: TRBD2; abundance: few; CDR3nt: TGTGCCAGCAGTGTTAGGACTAGCGGTTACAATGAGCAGTTCTTC; CDR3aa: CASSVRTSGYNEQFF
j_gene: TRBJ2-4; v_gene: TRBV30; d_gene: TRBD1; abundance: -; CDR3nt: TGTGCCTGGAGCCCGGGACAGAAAAACATTCAGTACTTC; CDR3aa: CAWSPGQKNIQYF
j_gene: TRBJ2-1; v_gene: TRBV5-1; d_gene: TRBD2; abundance: -; CDR3nt: TGCGCCAGCACCCTAGCGGGGCCCTCCTGCAATGAGCAGTTCTTC; CDR3aa: CASTLAGPSCNEQFF
j_gene: TRBJ1-2; v_gene: TRBV20-1; d_gene: -; abundance: few; CDR3nt: TGCAGTGCAAAGACAGATACCCTCTATGGCTACACCTTC; CDR3aa: CSAKTDTLYGYTF
j_gene: TRBJ2-7; v_gene: TRBV5-1; d_gene: TRBD2; abundance: few; CDR3nt: TGCGCCAGCACGCGGGGGTCGGACTTGAGCTCCTACGAGCAGTACTTC; CDR3aa: CASTRGSDLSSYEQYF
j_gene: TRBJ2-3; v_gene: TRBV29-1; d_gene: -; abundance: few; CDR3nt: TGCAGCGTTGAAGGGGGAGCGGGTAGCACAGATACGCGGTATTTT; CDR3aa: CSVEGGAGSTDTRYF
j_gene: TRBJ2-5; v_gene: TRBV6-5; d_gene: TRBD2; abundance: -; CDR3nt: TGTGCCAGCAGTTACTCGGCATTAGTGGCGGGAGGAGGGGGCCAGTACTTC; CDR3aa: CASSYSALVAGGGGQYF
j_gene: TRBJ2-4; v_gene: TRBV4-1; d_gene: -; abundance: few; CDR3nt: TGCGCCAGCAGCCTCGACAAGGGGAATGGGCTTATAGCCAAAAACATTCAGTACTTC; CDR3aa: CASSLDKGNGLIAKNIQYF